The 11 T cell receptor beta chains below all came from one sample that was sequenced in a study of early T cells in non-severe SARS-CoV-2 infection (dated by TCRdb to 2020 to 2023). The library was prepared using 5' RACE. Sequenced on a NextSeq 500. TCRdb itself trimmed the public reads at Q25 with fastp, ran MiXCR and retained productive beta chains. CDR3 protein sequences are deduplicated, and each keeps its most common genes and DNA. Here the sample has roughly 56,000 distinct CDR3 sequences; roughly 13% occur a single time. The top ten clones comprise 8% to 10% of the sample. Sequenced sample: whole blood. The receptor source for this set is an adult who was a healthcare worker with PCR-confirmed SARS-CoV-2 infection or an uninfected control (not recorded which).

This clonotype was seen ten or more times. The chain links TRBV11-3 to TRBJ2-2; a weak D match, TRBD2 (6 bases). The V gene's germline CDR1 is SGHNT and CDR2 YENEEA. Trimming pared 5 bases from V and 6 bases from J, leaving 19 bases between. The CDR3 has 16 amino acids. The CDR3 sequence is CASSQTTGERAGELFF. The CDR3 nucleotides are TGTGCCAGCAGCCAAACCACTGGAGAGCGGGCCGGGGAGCTGTTTTTT. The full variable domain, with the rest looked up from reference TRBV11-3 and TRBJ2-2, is EAGVVQSPRYKIIEKKQPVAFWCNPISGHNTLYWYLQNLGQGPELLIRYENEEAVDDSQLPKDRFSAERLKGVDSTLKIQPAELGDSAVYLCASSQTTGERAGELFFGEGSRLTVL.

The CDR3 DNA reads TGCAGCCTTCGACACGACACTGAAGCTTTCTTT. Protein: CSLRHDTEAFF. The V and J genes are TRBV29-1 and TRBJ1-1, with unresolved D. The CDR3 has 11 residues. CDR1 is SQVTM, CDR2 ANQGSEA, per germline. The germline V and J ends were trimmed by 8 bases and 3 bases, with 10 bases remaining between them.

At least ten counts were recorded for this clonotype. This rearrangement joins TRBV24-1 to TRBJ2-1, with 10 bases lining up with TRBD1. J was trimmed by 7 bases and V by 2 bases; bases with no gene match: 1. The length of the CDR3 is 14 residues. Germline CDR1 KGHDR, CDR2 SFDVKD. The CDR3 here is CATSDWTGGNEQFF. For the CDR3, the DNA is TGTGCCACCAGTGATTGGACAGGGGGGAATGAGCAGTTCTTC.

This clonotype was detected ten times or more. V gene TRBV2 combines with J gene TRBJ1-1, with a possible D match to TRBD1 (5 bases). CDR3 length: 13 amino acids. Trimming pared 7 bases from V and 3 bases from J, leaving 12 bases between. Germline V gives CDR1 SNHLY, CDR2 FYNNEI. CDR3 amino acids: CASTDRRDTEAFF. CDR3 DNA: TGTGCCAGCACCGACAGACGGGACACTGAAGCTTTCTTT.

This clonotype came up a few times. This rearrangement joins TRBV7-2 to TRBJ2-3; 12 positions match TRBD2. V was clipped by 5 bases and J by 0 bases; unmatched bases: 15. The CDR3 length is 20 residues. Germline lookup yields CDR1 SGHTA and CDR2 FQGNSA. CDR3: CASSGIRTSGEHGSTDTQYF. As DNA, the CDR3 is TGTGCCAGCAGCGGCATCAGGACTAGCGGGGAACATGGGAGCACAGATACGCAGTATTTT.

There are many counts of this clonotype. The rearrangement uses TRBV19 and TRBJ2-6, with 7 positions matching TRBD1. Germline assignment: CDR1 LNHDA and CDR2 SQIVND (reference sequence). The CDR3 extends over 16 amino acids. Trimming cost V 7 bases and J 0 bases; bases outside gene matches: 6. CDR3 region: CASTPTGFSGANVLTF. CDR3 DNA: TGTGCCAGTACCCCGACAGGGTTCTCTGGGGCCAACGTCCTGACTTTC.

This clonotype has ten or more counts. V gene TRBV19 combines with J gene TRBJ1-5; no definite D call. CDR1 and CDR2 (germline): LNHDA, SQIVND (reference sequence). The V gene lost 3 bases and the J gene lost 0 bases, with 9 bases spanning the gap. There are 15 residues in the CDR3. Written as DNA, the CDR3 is TGTGCCAGTAGTATCTTCAGTGATAGCAATCAGCCCCAGCATTTT. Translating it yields CASSIFSDSNQPQHF.

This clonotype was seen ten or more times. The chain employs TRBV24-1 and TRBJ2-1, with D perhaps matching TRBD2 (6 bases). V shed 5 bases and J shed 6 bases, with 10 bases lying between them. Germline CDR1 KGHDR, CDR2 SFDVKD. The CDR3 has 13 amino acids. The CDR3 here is CATSGPGLNEQFF. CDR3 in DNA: TGTGCCACCAGTGGACCGGGACTCAATGAGCAGTTCTTC.

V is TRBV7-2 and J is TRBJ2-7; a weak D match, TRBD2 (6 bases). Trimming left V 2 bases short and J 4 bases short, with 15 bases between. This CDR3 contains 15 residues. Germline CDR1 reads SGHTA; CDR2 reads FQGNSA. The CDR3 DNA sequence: TGTGCCAGCAGCTTATCTAGCGTGAAGGGGTACGAGCAGTACTTC. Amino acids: CASSLSSVKGYEQYF.

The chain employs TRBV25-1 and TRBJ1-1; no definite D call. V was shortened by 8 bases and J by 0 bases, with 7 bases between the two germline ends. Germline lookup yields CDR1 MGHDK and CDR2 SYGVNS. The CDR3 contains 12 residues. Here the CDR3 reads CASRELNTEAFF. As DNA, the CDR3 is TGTGCCAGCCGGGAATTGAACACTGAAGCTTTCTTT.

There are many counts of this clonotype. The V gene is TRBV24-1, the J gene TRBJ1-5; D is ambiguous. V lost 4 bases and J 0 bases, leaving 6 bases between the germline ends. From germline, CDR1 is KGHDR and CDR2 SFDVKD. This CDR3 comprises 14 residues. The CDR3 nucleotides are TGTGCCACCAGTGACTATTATAGCAATCAGCCCCAGCATTTT. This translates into CATSDYYSNQPQHF.